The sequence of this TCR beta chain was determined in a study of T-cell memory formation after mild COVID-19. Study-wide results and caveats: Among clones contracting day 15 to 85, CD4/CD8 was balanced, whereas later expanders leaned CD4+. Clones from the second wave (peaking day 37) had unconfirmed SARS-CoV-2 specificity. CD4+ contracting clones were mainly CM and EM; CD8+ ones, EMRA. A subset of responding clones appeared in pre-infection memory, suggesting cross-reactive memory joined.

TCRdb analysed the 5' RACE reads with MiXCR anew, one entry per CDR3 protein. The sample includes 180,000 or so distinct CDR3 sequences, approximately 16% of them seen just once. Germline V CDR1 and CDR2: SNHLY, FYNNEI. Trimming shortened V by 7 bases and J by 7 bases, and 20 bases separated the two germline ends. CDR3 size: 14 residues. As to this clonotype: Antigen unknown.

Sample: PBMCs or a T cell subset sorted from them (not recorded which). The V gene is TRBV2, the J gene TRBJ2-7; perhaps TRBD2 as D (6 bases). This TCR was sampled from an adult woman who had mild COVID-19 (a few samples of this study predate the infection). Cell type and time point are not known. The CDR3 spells CASMTGVIKGEQYF. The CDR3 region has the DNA TGTGCCAGCATGACGGGGGTGATTAAAGGAGAGCAGTACTTC.